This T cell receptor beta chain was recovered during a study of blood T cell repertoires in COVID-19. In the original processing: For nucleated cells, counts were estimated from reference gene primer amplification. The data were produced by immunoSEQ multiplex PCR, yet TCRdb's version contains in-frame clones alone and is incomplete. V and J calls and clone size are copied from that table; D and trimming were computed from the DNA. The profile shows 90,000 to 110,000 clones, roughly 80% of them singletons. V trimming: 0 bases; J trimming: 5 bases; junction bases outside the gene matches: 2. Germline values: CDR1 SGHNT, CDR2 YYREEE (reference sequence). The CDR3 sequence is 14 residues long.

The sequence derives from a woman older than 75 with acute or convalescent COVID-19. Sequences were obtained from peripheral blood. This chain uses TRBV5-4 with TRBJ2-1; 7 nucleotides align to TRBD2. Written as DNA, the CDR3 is TGTGCCAGCAGCTTGGGACTAGCCGACAATGAGCAGTTCTTC. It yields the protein CASSLGLADNEQFF.